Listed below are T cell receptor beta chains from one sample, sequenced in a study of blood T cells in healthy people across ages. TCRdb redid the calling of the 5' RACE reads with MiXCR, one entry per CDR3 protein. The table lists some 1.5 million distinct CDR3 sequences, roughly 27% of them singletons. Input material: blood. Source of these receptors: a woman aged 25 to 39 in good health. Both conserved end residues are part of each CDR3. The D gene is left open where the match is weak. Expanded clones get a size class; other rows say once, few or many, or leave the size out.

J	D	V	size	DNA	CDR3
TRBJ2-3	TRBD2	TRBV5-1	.	TGCGCCAGCAGCTGGAGCGGGGGGGCCGCAGATACGCAGTATTTT	CASSWSGGAADTQYF
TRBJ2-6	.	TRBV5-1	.	TGCGCCAGCTGTTCGAGTAGCAACTCTGGGGCCAACGTCCTGACTTTC	CASCSSSNSGANVLTF
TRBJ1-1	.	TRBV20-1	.	TGCAGTGCAAACGAGGACGGACACACTGAAGCTTTCTTT	CSANEDGHTEAFF
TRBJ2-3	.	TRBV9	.	TGTGCCAGCAGCGTAGTGGACGGGGGGCCGATTACGCAGTATTTT	CASSVVDGGPITQYF
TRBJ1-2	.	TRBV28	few	TGTGCCAGCAGTACAGGGATAAACTATGGCTACACCTTC	CASSTGINYGYTF
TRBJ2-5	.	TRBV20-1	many	TGCAGTGCCCAATCTCGTGAATTCTACCAAGAGACCCAGTACTTC	CSAQSREFYQETQYF
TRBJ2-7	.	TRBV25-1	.	TGTGCCAGCCTTGGAGGTGGTAGGGCGCCCTACGAGCAGTACTTC	CASLGGGRAPYEQYF
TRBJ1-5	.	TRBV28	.	TGTGCCAGCAGTCCACCGGCCGATTTCAAGCCCCAGCATTTT	CASSPPADFKPQHF
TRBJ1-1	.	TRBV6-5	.	TGTGCCAGCGGTGGAAGGGGACGGATGAACACTGAAGCTTTCTTT	CASGGRGRMNTEAFF
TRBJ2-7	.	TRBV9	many	TGTGCCAGCAGCGTAGGGAACAGCCCCTACGAGCAGTACTTC	CASSVGNSPYEQYF
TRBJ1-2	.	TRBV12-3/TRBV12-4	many	TGTGCCAGCAGTCCGGCTAACTATGGCTACACCTTC	CASSPANYGYTF
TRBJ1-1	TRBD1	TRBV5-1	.	TGCGCCAGCAGCGAGACAGGGGGCCTTACTGAAGCTTTCTTT	CASSETGGLTEAFF
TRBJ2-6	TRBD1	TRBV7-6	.	TGTGCCAGCAGCTTACCGGAGGGGACAGGGGTCCTTTCTGGGGCCAACGTCCTGACTTTC	CASSLPEGTGVLSGANVLTF
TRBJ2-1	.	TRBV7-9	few	TGTGCCAGCAGCCGCTCGGAAACTTTCCATGAGCAGTTCTTC	CASSRSETFHEQFF
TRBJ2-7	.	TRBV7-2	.	TGTGCCAGCAGCTTAAACCCCGCCTACGAGCAGTACTTC	CASSLNPAYEQYF
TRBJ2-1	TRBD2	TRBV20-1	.	TGCAGTGCTAGTTGGCGGGGGTCTAGTTATGAGCAGTTCTTC	CSASWRGSSYEQFF
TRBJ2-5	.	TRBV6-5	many	TGTGCCAGCAGTCCTGAACGGGAGACCCAGTACTTC	CASSPERETQYF
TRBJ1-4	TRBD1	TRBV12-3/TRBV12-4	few	TGTGCCAGCAGCCAAGGGACAGGGGCGGACGAAAAACTGTTTTTT	CASSQGTGADEKLFF
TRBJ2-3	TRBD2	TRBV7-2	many	TGTGCCAGCAGTCGGGACTACACAGATACGCAGTATTTT	CASSRDYTDTQYF
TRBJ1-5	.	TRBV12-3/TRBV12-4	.	TGTGCCAGTAGCTTCCCGGCGGGTCAGCCCCAGCATTTT	CASSFPAGQPQHF
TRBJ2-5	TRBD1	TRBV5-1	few	TGCGCCAGCAGCCTCCAGGGACAGAAAGAGACCCAGTACTTC	CASSLQGQKETQYF
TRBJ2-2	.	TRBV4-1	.	TGCGCCAGCAGCCAAGGACAGATTCTCACCGGGGAGCTGTTTTTT	CASSQGQILTGELFF
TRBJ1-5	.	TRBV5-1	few	TGCGCCAGCAGCTTGGGTCCGGGACAAAATCAGCCCCAGCATTTT	CASSLGPGQNQPQHF
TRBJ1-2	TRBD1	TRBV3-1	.	TGTGCCAGCAGCGCGGCCGGGACAGGGGGCTCTGGCTACACCTTC	CASSAAGTGGSGYTF
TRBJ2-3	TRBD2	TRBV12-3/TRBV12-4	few	TGTGCCAGCTGCAGAGGAGCGGGAGCTGGTGATACGCAGTATTTT	CASCRGAGAGDTQYF
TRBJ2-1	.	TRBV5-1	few	TGCGCCAGCAGCAGAGCAGACAGATCCAATGAGCAGTTCTTC	CASSRADRSNEQFF
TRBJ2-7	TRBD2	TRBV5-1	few	TGCGCCAGCAGCCGGAGCGGGGGTTACTACGAGCAGTACTTC	CASSRSGGYYEQYF
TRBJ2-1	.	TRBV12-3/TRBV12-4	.	TGTGCCAGCAGTTTCGGTGACTGGTCGAGCTCCTACAATGAGCAGTTCTTC	CASSFGDWSSSYNEQFF
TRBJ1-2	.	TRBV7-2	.	TGTGCCAGCAGCTTCCGGGAACCAGCTAACTATGGCTACACCTTC	CASSFREPANYGYTF
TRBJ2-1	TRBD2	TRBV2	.	TGTGCCAGCAGTGAACTGGCGGGGGAAAACAATGAGCAGTTCTTC	CASSELAGENNEQFF
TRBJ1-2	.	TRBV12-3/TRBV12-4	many	TGTGCCAGCAGTTTAGCGGGGACGGGGGGTAGCGATGGCTACACCTTC	CASSLAGTGGSDGYTF
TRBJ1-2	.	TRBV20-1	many	TGCAGTGCTAGAGATCCGGGCAGGGAAGGTAGAGGCTACACCTTC	CSARDPGREGRGYTF
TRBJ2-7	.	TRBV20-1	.	TGCAGTGCTAGAGAATTGGGTTGGGTCGGGCAGTACTTC	CSARELGWVGQYF
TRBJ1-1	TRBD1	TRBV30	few	TGTGCCTGCGGGACAGGGCGGACTGAAGCTTTCTTT	CACGTGRTEAFF
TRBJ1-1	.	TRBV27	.	TGTGCCAGCAGTTTTTCCCCAAATCAGAGGACTGAAGCTTTCTTT	CASSFSPNQRTEAFF
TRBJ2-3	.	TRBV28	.	TGTGCCAGCAGTTTACCTATCCCAGATACGCAGTATTTT	CASSLPIPDTQYF
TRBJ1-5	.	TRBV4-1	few	TGCGCCAGCAGCCAAGCCAGCGGCGGGCAGCCCCAGCATTTT	CASSQASGGQPQHF
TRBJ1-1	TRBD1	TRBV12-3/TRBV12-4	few	TGTGCCAGCAGTTTCGACAGGGAAACTTTCTTT	CASSFDRETFF
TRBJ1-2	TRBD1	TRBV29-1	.	TGCAGCGTTGGGGACAGGGAGAGGGGCTATGGCTACACCTTC	CSVGDRERGYGYTF
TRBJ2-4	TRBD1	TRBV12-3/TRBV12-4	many	TGTGCCAGCAGCCGGACAGGGACCAAAAACATTCAGTACTTC	CASSRTGTKNIQYF
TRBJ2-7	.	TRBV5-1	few	TGCGCCAGCAGCTGGGGAACTTTGACCTACGAGCAGTACTTC	CASSWGTLTYEQYF
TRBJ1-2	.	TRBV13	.	TGTGCCAGCGACGAAGCCCACTCCGACTATGGCTACACCTTC	CASDEAHSDYGYTF
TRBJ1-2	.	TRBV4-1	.	TGCGCCAGCAGCCAAGGCGCCGGGGATGGCTACACCTTC	CASSQGAGDGYTF
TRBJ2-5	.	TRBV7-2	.	TGTGCCAGCAGCTTCGCCCAGCGAGAGACCCAGTACTTC	CASSFAQRETQYF
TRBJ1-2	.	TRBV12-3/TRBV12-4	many	TGTGCCAGCAGTAGGGGACATAGCTATGGCTACACCTTC	CASSRGHSYGYTF
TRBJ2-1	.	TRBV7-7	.	TGTGCTAGCAGCTTAGGTCCCGTAGGAGTCTACAATGAGCAGTTCTTC	CASSLGPVGVYNEQFF
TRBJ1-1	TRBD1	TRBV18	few	TGTGCCAGCTCTCAGGACAGGGCCGCTGAAGCTTTCTTT	CASSQDRAAEAFF
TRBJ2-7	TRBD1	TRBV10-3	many	TGTGCCATCAGTGAGACGACAGGGGTCCACGAGCAGTACTTC	CAISETTGVHEQYF
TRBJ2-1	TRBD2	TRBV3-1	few	TGTGCCAGCAGTCCTATAAGCGGGAGGGCCTTCAATGAGCAGTTCTTC	CASSPISGRAFNEQFF
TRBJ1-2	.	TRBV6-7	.	TGTGCCAGCCGCCGGGACGGGCCTTTTTCTTATGGCTACACCTTC	CASRRDGPFSYGYTF